This is a list of T cell receptor beta chains from one sample in a study of CD8 T cells in Susac syndrome. TCRdb passed the immunoSEQ multiplex PCR reads through MiXCR, listing each CDR3 protein once. The sample lists more than 200,000 distinct CDR3 sequences, about 95% seen once, with under 0.2% in the top ten. The sequencing sample was made of CD4+ T cells from PBMCs. All receptors come from a human donor with Susac syndrome. The CDR3 runs from the conserved cysteine through the conserved F or W.

V gene	J gene	CDR3 protein
TRBV7-2	TRBJ2-3	CASSLVADTQYF
TRBV2	TRBJ2-3	CASSEVLTDTQYF
TRBV28	TRBJ2-7	CASSSGPAPHEQYF
TRBV20-1	TRBJ1-5	CSARDRLSNQPQHF
TRBV12-3/TRBV12-4	TRBJ2-1	CASSPRLAGGLDEQFF
TRBV28	TRBJ1-2	CASSSRPGGYTF
TRBV6-2/TRBV6-3	TRBJ2-7	CASGTGPYEQYF
TRBV5-1	TRBJ1-6	CASSLAYPSYNSPLHF
TRBV6-2/TRBV6-3	TRBJ2-1	CASSYPAGGPFNEQFF
TRBV9	TRBJ1-4	CASSPTGQGGEKLFF
TRBV30	TRBJ1-1	CAWRPGQGRTEAFF
TRBV10-3	TRBJ1-2	CAISEDTGGRYGYTF
TRBV29-1	TRBJ1-1	CSVEGGTEAFF
TRBV9	TRBJ2-6	CASSVRAGANVLTF
TRBV27	TRBJ2-1	CASSFDGNHNEQFF
TRBV7-9	TRBJ2-3	CASSLDPSDTQYF
TRBV19	TRBJ2-7	CAILDGSSYEQYF
TRBV5-4	TRBJ2-6	CASIFLGASGANVLTF
TRBV20-1	TRBJ2-7	CSASHSLSGILPYEQYF
TRBV7-3	TRBJ1-3	CASSLGGDSGNTIYF
TRBV7-2	TRBJ2-3	CASSFLRDSDTQYF
TRBV5-1	TRBJ2-1	CASSGRDRGNEQFF
TRBV2	TRBJ2-1	CASSRTSGGLDEQFF
TRBV28	TRBJ2-3	CASSLRDADTQYF
TRBV4-1	TRBJ1-6	CASSQGAGRSYNSPLHF
TRBV20-1	TRBJ1-1	CSARGPDEAFF
TRBV9	TRBJ2-1	CASSVGSPLIDEQFF
TRBV20-1	TRBJ2-3	CSVDGGAGDTQYF